The 23 T cell receptor beta chains given below trace back to one sample, sequenced in a study of OX40 agonist ivuxolimab in advanced cancers. Measured with immunoSEQ multiplex PCR; TCRdb has only the in-frame clones, and not every one. The data contain around 79,000 clones, roughly 85% of them singletons. This specimen was CD4+ or CD8+ T cells sorted from blood, taken in a trial of the OX40 agonist ivuxolimab. These receptors were taken from an adult with an advanced solid tumor such as melanoma, head and neck, liver or kidney cancer.

The rearrangement joins TRBV5-1 to TRBJ2-7; 7 positions match TRBD1. V was clipped by 0 bases and J by 3 bases; unmatched bases: 3. Germline-derived CDR1 and CDR2 are SGHRS and YFSETQ. The CDR3 has 14 amino acids. The CDR3 reads CASSLGDSRYEQYF. The CDR3 DNA reads as TGCGCCAGCAGCTTGGGGGACAGTCGCTACGAGCAGTACTTC.

The rearrangement links TRBV14 to TRBJ1-4; D is possibly TRBD1 (6 bases). Germline V gene sequence: CDR1 SGHDN, CDR2 FVKESK. The CDR3 totals 14 residues. V lost 3 bases, J lost 8 bases, and 13 bases lay in between. The CDR3 region is CASSQGTTKEKLFF. In DNA, the CDR3 is TGTGCCAGCAGCCAGGGGACAACCAAGGAAAAACTGTTTTTT.

The genes are TRBV5-8 and TRBJ2-5; D is unresolved. This CDR3 has 14 residues. CDR1 SGHTS and CDR2 YDEGEE come from the germline V gene. The ends were cut back, 1 base at V and 2 bases at J, with 9 bases in the middle. The CDR3 coding sequence is TGTGCCAGCAGCTTGCTCACAATTCAAGAGACCCAGTACTTC. Protein: CASSLLTIQETQYF. Supplemented by reference TRBV5-8 and TRBJ2-5, the full variable domain reads EAGVTQSPTHLIKTRGQQATLRCSPISGHTSVYWYQQALGLGLQFLLWYDEGEERNRGNFPPRFSGRQFPNYSSELNVNALELEDSALYLCASSLLTIQETQYFGPGTRLLVL.

A few counts support this clone. V and J are TRBV2 and TRBJ1-1; 7 nucleotides match TRBD1. The CDR3 is made up of 10 amino acids. V lost 7 bases and J lost 11; bases outside the gene matches: 4. Per germline, CDR1 SNHLY and CDR2 FYNNEI. Here the CDR3 DNA reads TGTGCCAGCATGACAGGGAGGGCTTTCTTT. This sequence encodes CASMTGRAFF.

This chain uses TRBV19 with TRBJ1-5; D gene ambiguous. Germline V gives CDR1 LNHDA, CDR2 SQIVND (reference sequence). This CDR3 has 12 residues. V was shortened by 0 bases and J by 6 bases, with 3 bases between the two germline ends. CDR3 DNA sequence: TGTGCCAGTAGTATAGACCTTCAGCCCCAGCATTTT. It yields the protein CASSIDLQPQHF.

The J gene is TRBJ1-1, the V gene TRBV19; D gene uncertain. The germline gives CDR1 LNHDA, CDR2 SQIVND (reference sequence). Trimming shortened V by 8 bases and J by 2 bases, and 15 bases separated the two germline ends. The CDR3 covers 14 residues. This CDR3 reads CASVTGGTNTEAFF. CDR3 nucleotide sequence: TGTGCCAGTGTTACTGGCGGCACTAACACTGAAGCTTTCTTT.

CDR3 sequence reads: CASRAASSYEQYF. The DNA of the CDR3 is TGTGCCAGCAGAGCGGCTAGCTCCTACGAGCAGTACTTC. The genes are TRBV6-1 and TRBJ2-7; a weak D match, TRBD2 (5 bases). The ends were cut back, 6 bases at V and 0 bases at J, with 9 bases in the middle. The CDR3 covers 13 residues. Germline V CDR1 and CDR2: MNHNS, SASEGT.

The chain carries TRBV5-5 and TRBJ1-4, with D tentatively TRBD1 (6 bases). V was clipped by 1 base and J by 2 bases, with 6 bases between them. Germline CDR1 is SGHKS and CDR2 is YYEKEE (reference sequence). This CDR3 region has 14 residues. The CDR3 DNA reads TGTGCCAGCAGCTTGCAGGGGACTAATGAAAAACTGTTTTTT. Amino acids: CASSLQGTNEKLFF.

This chain connects TRBV6-5 to TRBJ2-7, with TRBD2 identical over 10 bases. The CDR3 covers 14 residues. The junction had 7 bases not matched to a gene; V was cut back by 5 bases and J by 6 bases. CDR1 is MNHEY, CDR2 SVGAGI, per germline. CDR3 amino acids: CASSEVAGGGEQYF. Written as DNA, the CDR3 is TGTGCCAGCAGTGAGGTAGCGGGAGGAGGCGAGCAGTACTTC.

The CDR3, as DNA: TGTGCCAGCACAGAGCACTACGAGCAGTACTTC. Translation: CASTEHYEQYF. The genes are TRBV11-2 and TRBJ2-7; D unresolved. This CDR3 is built from 11 residues. Per germline, CDR1 SGHAT and CDR2 FQNNGV. V was shortened by 7 bases and J by 3 bases, with 7 bases between the two germline ends.

The V call is TRBV5-1, the J call TRBJ2-7; D is uncertain. The CDR3 has 15 residues. The germline gives CDR1 SGHRS, CDR2 YFSETQ. V was shortened by 4 bases and J by 2 bases, with 16 bases between the two germline ends. The CDR3 region is CASSDSSRQTYEQYF. The CDR3 DNA reads as TGCGCCAGCAGCGATTCTTCCCGGCAGACCTACGAGCAGTACTTC. Full variable domain (remainder filled in from reference TRBV5-1 and TRBJ2-7): KAGVTQTPRYLIKTRGQQVTLSCSPISGHRSVSWYQQTPGQGLQFLFEYFSETQRNKGNFPGRFSGRQFSNSRSEMNVSTLELGDSALYLCASSDSSRQTYEQYFGPGTRLTVT.

This sequence joins TRBV2 and TRBJ2-1; a possible D gene is TRBD2 (5 bases). The CDR3 runs 18 residues. In germline, CDR1 is SNHLY, CDR2 FYNNEI. CDR3 nucleotides: TGTGTCAGGAGACTAAGCCCTTCAGCCCAGCGCATAAACAATGAGCAGTTCTTC. Translation gives CVRRLSPSAQRINNEQFF.

The CDR3 region has the DNA TGTGCCAGCACCTCGACTAGCGTCGCCTACGAGCAGTACTTC. Encoded protein: CASTSTSVAYEQYF. The V and J genes are TRBV6-5 and TRBJ2-7, with 8 bases fitting TRBD2. The CDR3 sequence is 14 residues long. From germline, CDR1 is MNHEY and CDR2 SVGAGI. V was clipped by 7 bases and J by 2 bases; unmatched bases: 7.

V and J are TRBV11-2 and TRBJ2-3, with D possibly TRBD2 on 6 matching bases. Per germline, CDR1 SGHAT and CDR2 FQNNGV. Trimming shortened V by 5 bases and J by 2 bases, and 17 bases separated the two germline ends. The CDR3 extends over 16 amino acids. CDR3 region: CASSPQLGGNTDTQYF. The CDR3, as DNA: TGTGCCAGCAGCCCCCAGTTGGGGGGTAACACAGATACGCAGTATTTT. The entire variable domain, with the rest obtained from reference TRBV11-2 and TRBJ2-3, is as follows: EAGVAQSPRYKIIEKRQSVAFWCNPISGHATLYWYQQILGQGPKLLIQFQNNGVVDDSQLPKDRFSAERLKGVDSTLKIQPAKLEDSAVYLCASSPQLGGNTDTQYFGPGTRLTVL.

The chain is built from TRBV6-5 and TRBJ1-2; TRBD1 agrees at 9 bases. CDR1 and CDR2 (germline): MNHEY, SVGAGI. V shed 6 bases, J shed 2 bases, and the junction held 4 bases outside the gene matches. The CDR3 covers 14 residues. The CDR3 region is CASSPTGGNYGYTF. The CDR3 bases are TGTGCCAGCAGCCCGACAGGGGGGAACTATGGCTACACCTTC.

This chain uses TRBV21-1 with TRBJ1-1. TRBV21-1 is noted as a pseudogene. This CDR3 has 18 residues. The CDR3 protein is CASSKRSRGALRDTEAFF. The CDR3 bases are TGTGCCAGCAGCAAAAGGTCTAGGGGAGCACTGCGGGACACTGAAGCTTTCTTT.

The V and J genes are TRBV7-9 and TRBJ1-1; D unclear. V shed 1 base and J shed 5 bases, with 14 bases lying between them. Germline V CDR1 and CDR2: SEHNR, FQNEAQ (reference sequence). This CDR3 spans 15 amino acids. Here the CDR3 reads CASSLEGIGQTEAFF. The CDR3 region has the DNA TGTGCCAGCAGCTTAGAAGGTATAGGGCAAACTGAAGCTTTCTTT.

The J gene is TRBJ2-5, the V gene TRBV28, with a weak D call TRBD1 (6 bases). This CDR3 is 15 amino acids long. V was shortened by 5 bases and J by 4 bases, with 17 bases between the two germline ends. Germline V gene data show CDR1 as MDHEN and CDR2 as SYDVKM. CDR3 nucleotide sequence: TGTGCCAGCAGTCCCTTTACAGGGAATCCAGAGACCCAGTACTTC. Protein sequence: CASSPFTGNPETQYF.

This chain joins TRBV7-2 and TRBJ2-5; TRBD2 matches at 9 bases. V dropped 3 bases and J dropped 7; count of bases not matched to a gene: 6. CDR3 length: 14 amino acids. Germline lookup yields CDR1 SGHTA and CDR2 FQGNSA. The CDR3 sequence is CASSFLSGRVTQYF. The CDR3 DNA reads as TGTGCCAGCAGCTTCCTTAGCGGGAGAGTGACCCAGTACTTC.

V is TRBV7-9 and J is TRBJ2-3; 12 bases agree with TRBD2. The germline gives CDR1 SEHNR, CDR2 FQNEAQ (reference sequence). Unmatched junction bases numbered 6, after V lost 4 bases and J lost 4 bases. This CDR3 comprises 16 residues. The CDR3 sequence: CASSSPASGRADTQYF. The CDR3 coding sequence is TGTGCCAGCAGCTCCCCAGCTAGCGGGAGGGCAGATACGCAGTATTTT. Variable domain in full (rest from reference TRBV7-9 and TRBJ2-3): DTGVSQNPRHKITKRGQNVTFRCDPISEHNRLYWYRQTLGQGPEFLTYFQNEAQLEKSRLLSDRFSAERPKGSFSTLEIQRTEQGDSAMYLCASSSPASGRADTQYFGPGTRLTVL.

The chain carries TRBV13 and TRBJ2-1, with D unclear. There are 13 residues in the CDR3. V dropped 5 bases and J dropped 6 bases, with 11 bases sitting between them. Per the germline V gene, CDR1 is PRHDT and CDR2 is FYEKMQ (reference sequence). CDR3 sequence: CASSPGPSNEQFF. In DNA form, the CDR3 reads TGTGCCAGCAGCCCCGGACCCAGCAATGAGCAGTTCTTC.

This clone has only a few counts. The V call is TRBV2, the J call TRBJ1-2, with no clear D. The CDR3 covers 11 residues. Germline CDR1 reads SNHLY; CDR2 reads FYNNEI. V shed 3 bases and J shed 5 bases, with 4 bases lying between them. The CDR3 protein is CASSDGYGYTF. The CDR3 DNA is TGTGCCAGCAGTGATGGGTATGGCTACACCTTC.

The rearrangement uses TRBV27 and TRBJ2-1, with 8 positions matching TRBD2. Looked up from germline, CDR1 is MNHEY and CDR2 is SMNVEV (reference sequence). CDR3 size: 16 residues. V trimming: 7 bases; J trimming: 4 bases; junction bases outside the gene matches: 12. The CDR3 region is CASIPKTASGYNEQFF. In nucleotides, the CDR3 is TGTGCCAGCATCCCAAAGACCGCTAGCGGGTACAATGAGCAGTTCTTC.